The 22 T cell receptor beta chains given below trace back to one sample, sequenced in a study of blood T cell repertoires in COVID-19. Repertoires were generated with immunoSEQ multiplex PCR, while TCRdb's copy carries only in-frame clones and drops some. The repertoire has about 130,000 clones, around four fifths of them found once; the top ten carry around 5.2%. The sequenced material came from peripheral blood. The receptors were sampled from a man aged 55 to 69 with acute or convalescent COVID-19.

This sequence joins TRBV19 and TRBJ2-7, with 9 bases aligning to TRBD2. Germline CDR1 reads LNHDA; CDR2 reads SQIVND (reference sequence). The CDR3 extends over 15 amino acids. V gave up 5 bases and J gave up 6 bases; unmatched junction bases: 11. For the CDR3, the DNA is TGTGCCAGTAGTGTCCAAGCGGGGGGCAGGTTCGAGCAGTACTTC. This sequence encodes CASSVQAGGRFEQYF.

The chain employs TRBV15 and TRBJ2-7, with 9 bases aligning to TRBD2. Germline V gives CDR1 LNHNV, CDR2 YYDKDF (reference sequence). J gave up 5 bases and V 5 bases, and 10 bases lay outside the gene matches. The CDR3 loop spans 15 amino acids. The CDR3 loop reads CATSRIPGLADEQYF. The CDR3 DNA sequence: TGTGCCACCAGCCGTATCCCGGGACTAGCCGACGAGCAGTACTTC.

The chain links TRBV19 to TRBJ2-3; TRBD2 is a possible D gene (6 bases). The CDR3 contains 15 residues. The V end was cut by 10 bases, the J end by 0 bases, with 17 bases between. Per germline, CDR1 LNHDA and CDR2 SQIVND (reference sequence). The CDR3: CATTTRELSTDTQYF. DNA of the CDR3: TGTGCCACCACCACCCGGGAGTTGAGCACAGATACGCAGTATTTT.

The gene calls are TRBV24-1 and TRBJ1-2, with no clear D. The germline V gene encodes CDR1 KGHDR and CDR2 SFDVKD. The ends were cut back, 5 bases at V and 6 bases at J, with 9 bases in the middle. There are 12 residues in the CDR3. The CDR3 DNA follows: TGTGCCACCAGTGCTGGGAGCCATGGCTACACCTTC. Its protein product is CATSAGSHGYTF.

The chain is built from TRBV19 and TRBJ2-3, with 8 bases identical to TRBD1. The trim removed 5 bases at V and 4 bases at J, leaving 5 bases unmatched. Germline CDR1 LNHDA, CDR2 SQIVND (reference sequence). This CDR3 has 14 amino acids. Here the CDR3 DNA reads TGTGCCAGTAGTCCACGGACAGGGTCAGATACGCAGTATTTT. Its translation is CASSPRTGSDTQYF. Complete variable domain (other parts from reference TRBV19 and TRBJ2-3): DGGITQSPKYLFRKEGQNVTLSCEQNLNHDAMYWYRQDPGQGLRLIYYSQIVNDFQKGDIAEGYSVSREKKESFPLTVTSAQKNPTAFYLCASSPRTGSDTQYFGPGTRLTVL.

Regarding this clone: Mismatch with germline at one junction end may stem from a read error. Here the CDR3 reads CAISESGPGRLF. CDR3 coding DNA: TGTGCCATCAGTGAGTCGGGACCCGGGAGGCTCTTT. The genes are TRBV10-3 and TRBJ1-1, with D possibly TRBD1 on 5 matching bases. The CDR3 extends over 12 amino acids. Germline values: CDR1 ENHRY, CDR2 SYGVKD.

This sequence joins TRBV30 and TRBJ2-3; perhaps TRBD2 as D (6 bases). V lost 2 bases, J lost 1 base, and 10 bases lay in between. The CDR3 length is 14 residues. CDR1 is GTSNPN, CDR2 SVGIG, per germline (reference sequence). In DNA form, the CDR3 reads TGTGCCTGGAGTAGGGGCGGGGGCACAGATACGCAGTATTTT. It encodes CAWSRGGGTDTQYF.

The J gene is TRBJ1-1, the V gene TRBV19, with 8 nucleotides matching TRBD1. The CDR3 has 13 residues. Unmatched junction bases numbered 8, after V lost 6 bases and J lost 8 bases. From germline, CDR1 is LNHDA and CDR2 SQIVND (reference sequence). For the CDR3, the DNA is TGTGCCAGTAGGCACGGACAGGGTCCCGAAGCTTTCTTT. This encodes CASRHGQGPEAFF.

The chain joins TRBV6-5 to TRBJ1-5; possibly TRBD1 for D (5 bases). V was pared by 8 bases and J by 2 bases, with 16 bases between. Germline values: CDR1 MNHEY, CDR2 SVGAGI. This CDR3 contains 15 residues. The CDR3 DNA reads TGTGCCAGCGGAATGATGCAGGGCGGCAATCAGCCCCAGCATTTT. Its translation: CASGMMQGGNQPQHF.

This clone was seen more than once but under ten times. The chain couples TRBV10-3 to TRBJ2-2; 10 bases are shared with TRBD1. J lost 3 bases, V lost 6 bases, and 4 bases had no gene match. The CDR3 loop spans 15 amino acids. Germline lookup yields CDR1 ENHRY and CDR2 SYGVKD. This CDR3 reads CAISPGTGDTGELFF. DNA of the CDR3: TGTGCCATCAGCCCCGGGACAGGGGACACCGGGGAGCTGTTTTTT.

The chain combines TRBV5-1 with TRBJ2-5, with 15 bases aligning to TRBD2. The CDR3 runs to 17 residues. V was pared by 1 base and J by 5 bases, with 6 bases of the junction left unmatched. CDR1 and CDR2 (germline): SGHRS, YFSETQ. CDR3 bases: TGCGCCAGCAGCTTGAGGACTAGCGGGAGGGCCGAGGAGACCCAGTACTTC. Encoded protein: CASSLRTSGRAEETQYF.

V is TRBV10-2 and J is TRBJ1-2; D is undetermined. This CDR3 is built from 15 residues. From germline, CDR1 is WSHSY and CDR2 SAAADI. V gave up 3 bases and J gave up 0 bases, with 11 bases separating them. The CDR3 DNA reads TGCGCCAGCAGTGATAGTCAGCGGACTAACTATGGCTACACCTTC. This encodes CASSDSQRTNYGYTF.

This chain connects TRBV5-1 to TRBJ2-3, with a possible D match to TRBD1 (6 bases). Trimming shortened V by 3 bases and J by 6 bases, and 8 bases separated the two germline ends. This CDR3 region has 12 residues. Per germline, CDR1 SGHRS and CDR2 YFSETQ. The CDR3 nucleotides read TGCGCCAGCAGCTCGAGGGGGGATACGCAGTATTTT. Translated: CASSSRGDTQYF.

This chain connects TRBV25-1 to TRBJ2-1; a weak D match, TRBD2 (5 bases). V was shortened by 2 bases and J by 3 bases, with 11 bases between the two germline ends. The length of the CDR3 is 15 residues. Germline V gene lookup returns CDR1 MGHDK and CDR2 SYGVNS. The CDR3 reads CASSEGGGGYNEQFF. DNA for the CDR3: TGTGCCAGCAGTGAAGGAGGCGGCGGCTACAATGAGCAGTTCTTC.

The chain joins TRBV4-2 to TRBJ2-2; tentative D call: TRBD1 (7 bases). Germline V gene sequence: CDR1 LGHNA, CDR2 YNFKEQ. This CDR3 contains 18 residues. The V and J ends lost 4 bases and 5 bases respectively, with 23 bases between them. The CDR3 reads CASSREGQTKGGTGELFF. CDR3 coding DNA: TGTGCCAGCAGCCGAGAGGGACAGACAAAAGGAGGGACCGGGGAGCTGTTTTTT.

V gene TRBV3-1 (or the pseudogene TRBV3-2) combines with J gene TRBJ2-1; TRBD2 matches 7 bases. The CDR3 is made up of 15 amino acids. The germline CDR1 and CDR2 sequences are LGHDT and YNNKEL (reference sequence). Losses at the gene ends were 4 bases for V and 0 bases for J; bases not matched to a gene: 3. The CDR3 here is CASSRAGSSYNEQFF. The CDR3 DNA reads TGTGCCAGCAGCCGAGCGGGGAGCTCCTACAATGAGCAGTTCTTC.

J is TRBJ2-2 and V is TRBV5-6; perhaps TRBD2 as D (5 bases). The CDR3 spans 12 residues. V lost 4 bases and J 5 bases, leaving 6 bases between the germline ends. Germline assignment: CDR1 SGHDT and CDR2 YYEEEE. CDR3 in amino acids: CASSPGTGELFF. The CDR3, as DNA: TGTGCCAGCAGCCCGGGGACCGGGGAGCTGTTTTTT. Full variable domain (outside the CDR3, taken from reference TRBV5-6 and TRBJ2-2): DAGVTQSPTHLIKTRGQQVTLRCSPKSGHDTVSWYQQALGQGPQFIFQYYEEEERQRGNFPDRFSGHQFPNYSSELNVNALLLGDSALYLCASSPGTGELFFGEGSRLTVL.

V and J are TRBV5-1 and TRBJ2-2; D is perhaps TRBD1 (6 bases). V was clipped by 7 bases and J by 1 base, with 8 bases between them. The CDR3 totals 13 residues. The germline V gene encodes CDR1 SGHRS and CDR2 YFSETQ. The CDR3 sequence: CASHRVNTGELFF. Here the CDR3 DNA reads TGCGCCAGCCACAGGGTGAACACCGGGGAGCTGTTTTTT.

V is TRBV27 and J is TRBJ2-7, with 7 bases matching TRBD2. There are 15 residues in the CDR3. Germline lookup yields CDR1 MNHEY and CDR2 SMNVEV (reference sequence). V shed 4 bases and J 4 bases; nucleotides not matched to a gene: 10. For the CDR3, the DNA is TGTGCCAGCAGTTCCCCCCGGGGGGTTACTTACGAGCAGTACTTC. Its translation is CASSSPRGVTYEQYF.

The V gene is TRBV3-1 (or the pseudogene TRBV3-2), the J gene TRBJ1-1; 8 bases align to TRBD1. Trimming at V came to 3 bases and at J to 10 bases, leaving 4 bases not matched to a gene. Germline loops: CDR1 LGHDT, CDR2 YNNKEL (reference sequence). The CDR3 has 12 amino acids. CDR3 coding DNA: TGTGCCAGCAGCCAGCCCGGGACAGGAGCTTTCTTT. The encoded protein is CASSQPGTGAFF.

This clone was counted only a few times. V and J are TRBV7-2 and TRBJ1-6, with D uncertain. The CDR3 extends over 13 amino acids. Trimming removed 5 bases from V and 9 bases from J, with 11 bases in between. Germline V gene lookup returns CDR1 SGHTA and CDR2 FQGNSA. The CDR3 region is CASSARRTSPLHF. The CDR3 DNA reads TGTGCCAGCAGCGCCAGGAGGACTTCACCCCTCCACTTT.

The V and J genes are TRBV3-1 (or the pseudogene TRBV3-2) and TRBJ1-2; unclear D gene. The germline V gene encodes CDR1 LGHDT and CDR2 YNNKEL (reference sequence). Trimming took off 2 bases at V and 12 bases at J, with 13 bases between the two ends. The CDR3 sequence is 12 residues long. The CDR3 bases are TGTGCCAGCAGCCAATCGAGAGGGTCTCACACCTTC. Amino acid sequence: CASSQSRGSHTF.